This T cell receptor (beta chain) stems from a study of read filtering for tumor transcriptome and immune sequencing. The wider study: R-ISS stage counts were eight or nine for I, about 15 for II, six or seven for III. IR-seq gave about 3.5 to 10.27 million TCR reads per sample; RNA-seq gave roughly 80 to 1,400. Study findings and constraints: Sorted CD138-negative bone marrow cells were not purified T cells.

This clonotype came up many times. What it recognizes is unknown. Germline V lookup: CDR1 ENHRY, CDR2 SYGVKD. The germline V and J ends were trimmed by 3 bases and 0 bases, with 12 bases remaining between them. CDR3 size: 16 residues. The library was built from roughly 400 ng RNA with molecular barcoded adaptors for alpha/delta and beta/gamma chains. TCRdb re-analysed the reads in MiXCR, keeping a single row per CDR3 protein. The table shows roughly 69,000 distinct CDR3 sequences, with approximately 13% occurring only once. The source of this sequence is a donor aged 40 or over with multiple myeloma. The chain uses TRBV10-3 and TRBJ2-4; tentative D call: TRBD2 (5 bases). The sequenced sample consisted of a population of CD138-negative cells sorted from bone marrow. CDR3 in DNA: TGTGCCATCAGTGACGGGCGGGCCTTAGCCAAAAACATTCAGTACTTC. It translates to CAISDGRALAKNIQYF.